This TCR beta chain was captured by sequencing in a study of T-cell memory formation after mild COVID-19. With constant-segment primers, 5'RACE yielded cDNA libraries of TCR alpha and TCR beta that carried sample barcodes and UMIs. TCRdb reprocessed the 5' RACE reads via MiXCR and lists one record per CDR3 protein. Of around 370,000 distinct CDR3 sequences in the sample, more than 20% were seen once. Points from the study as a whole: The CD4+ clones that contracted clustered mainly within CM and EM, and the CD8+ clones concentrated in EMRA. Day 15 to 85 contracting clones showed balanced CD4/CD8; later expanders leaned CD4+.

On this clonotype itself: Its antigen is undetermined.

V gave up 2 bases and J gave up 1 base, with 8 bases separating them. The CDR3 has 15 amino acids. The germline gives CDR1 MGHDK, CDR2 SYGVNS. The chain carries TRBV25-1 and TRBJ2-2, with unresolved D. This TCR came from an adult woman who had mild COVID-19 (a few samples of this study predate the infection). Cell type and time point are not known. Sequenced input: PBMCs or a T cell subset sorted from them (not recorded which). The CDR3 reads CASSELSGNTGELFF. In DNA, the CDR3 is TGTGCCAGCAGTGAACTTTCCGGGAACACCGGGGAGCTGTTTTTT.